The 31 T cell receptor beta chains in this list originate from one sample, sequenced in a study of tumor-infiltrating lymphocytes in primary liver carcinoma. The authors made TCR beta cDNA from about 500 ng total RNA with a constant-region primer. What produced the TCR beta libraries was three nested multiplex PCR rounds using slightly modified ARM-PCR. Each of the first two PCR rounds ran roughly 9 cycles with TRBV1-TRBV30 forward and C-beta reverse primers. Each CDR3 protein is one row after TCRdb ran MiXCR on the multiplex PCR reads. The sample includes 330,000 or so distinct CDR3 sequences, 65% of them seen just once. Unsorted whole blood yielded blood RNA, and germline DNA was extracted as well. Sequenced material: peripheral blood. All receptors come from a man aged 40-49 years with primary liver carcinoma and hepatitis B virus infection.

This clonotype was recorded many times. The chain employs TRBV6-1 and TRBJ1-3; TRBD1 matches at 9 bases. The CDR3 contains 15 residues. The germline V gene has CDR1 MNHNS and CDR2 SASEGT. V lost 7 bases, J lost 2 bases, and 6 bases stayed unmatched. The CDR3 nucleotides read TGTGCCAGCAAGGGACAGGGACACCCTGGAAACACCATATATTTT. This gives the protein CASKGQGHPGNTIYF.

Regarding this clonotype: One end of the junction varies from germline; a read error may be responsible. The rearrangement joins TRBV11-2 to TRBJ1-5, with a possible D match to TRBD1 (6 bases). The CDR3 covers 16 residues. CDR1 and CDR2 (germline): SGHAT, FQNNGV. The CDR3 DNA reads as TGTGCCAGTAGCGCCCTAACAGGGAACAGCAATCAGACCCAGCATTTT. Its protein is CASSALTGNSNQTQHF.

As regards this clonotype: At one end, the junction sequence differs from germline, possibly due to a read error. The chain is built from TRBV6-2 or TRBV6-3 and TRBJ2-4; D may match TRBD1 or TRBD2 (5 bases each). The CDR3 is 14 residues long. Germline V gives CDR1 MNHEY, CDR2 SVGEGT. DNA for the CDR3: TGTGCCAGCTGTAATCAGGGAGCCAAAAACATTCAGTACTTT. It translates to CASCNQGAKNIQYF.

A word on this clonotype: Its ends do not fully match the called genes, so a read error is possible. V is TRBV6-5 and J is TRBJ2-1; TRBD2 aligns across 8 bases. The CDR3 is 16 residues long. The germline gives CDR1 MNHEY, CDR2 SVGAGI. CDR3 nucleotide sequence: TGTGTCAGCAGTCCCCCCGGGACTAGTTTAATGAATGAGCAGTTCTTC. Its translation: CVSSPPGTSLMNEQFF.

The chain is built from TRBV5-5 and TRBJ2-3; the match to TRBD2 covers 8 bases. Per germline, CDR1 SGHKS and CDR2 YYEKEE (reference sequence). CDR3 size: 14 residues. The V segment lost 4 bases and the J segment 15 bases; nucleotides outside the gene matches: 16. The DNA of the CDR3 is TGTGCCAGCAGCAAGAACGGGGGGGCAGATACGCGCTATTTT. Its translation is CASSKNGGADTRYF.

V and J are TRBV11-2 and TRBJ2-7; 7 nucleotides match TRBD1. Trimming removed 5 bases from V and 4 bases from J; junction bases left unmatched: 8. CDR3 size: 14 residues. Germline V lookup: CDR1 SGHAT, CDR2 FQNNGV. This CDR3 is CASSPGTERYEQYF. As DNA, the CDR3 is TGTGCCAGCAGCCCCGGGACAGAGCGTTACGAGCAGTACTTC.

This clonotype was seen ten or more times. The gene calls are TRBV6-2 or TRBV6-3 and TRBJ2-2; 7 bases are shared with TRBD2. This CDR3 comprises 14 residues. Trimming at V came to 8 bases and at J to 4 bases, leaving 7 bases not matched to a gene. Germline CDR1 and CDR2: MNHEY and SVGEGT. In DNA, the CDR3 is TGTGCCAGCTCGGCAAGGGAGGGCACCGGGGAGCTGTTTTTT. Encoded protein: CASSAREGTGELFF.

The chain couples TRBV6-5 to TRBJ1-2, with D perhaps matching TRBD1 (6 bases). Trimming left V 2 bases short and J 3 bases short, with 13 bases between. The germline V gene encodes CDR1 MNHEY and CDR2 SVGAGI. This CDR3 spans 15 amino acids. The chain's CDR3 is CASSYGHSGDYGYTF. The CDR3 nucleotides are TGTGCCAGCAGTTACGGACATTCAGGGGACTATGGCTACACCTTC.

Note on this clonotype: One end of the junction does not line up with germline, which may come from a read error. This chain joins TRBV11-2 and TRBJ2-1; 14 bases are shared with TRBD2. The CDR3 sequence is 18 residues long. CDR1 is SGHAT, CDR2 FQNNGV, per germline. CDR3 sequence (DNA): TGTGGCAGCAGCGTGGGACTAGCGGGAGTCCGATCCTACAATGAGCAGTTCTTC. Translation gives CGSSVGLAGVRSYNEQFF.

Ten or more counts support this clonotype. CDR3 in amino acids: CASRVQATNEKLFF. CDR3 nucleotides: TGTGCCAGCAGGGTCCAAGCAACTAATGAAAAACTGTTTTTT. The chain combines TRBV12-3 or TRBV12-4 with TRBJ1-4, with D hard to call. The CDR3 runs to 14 residues. V was pared by 6 bases and J by 0 bases, with 8 bases between.

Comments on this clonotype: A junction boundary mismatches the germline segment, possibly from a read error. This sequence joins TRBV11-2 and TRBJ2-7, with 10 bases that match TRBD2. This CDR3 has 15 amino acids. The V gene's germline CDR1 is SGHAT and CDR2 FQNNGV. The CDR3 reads CSSSFGAGGLYEQYF. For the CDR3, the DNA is TGCTCCAGCAGCTTCGGAGCGGGAGGGCTATACGAGCAGTACTTC.

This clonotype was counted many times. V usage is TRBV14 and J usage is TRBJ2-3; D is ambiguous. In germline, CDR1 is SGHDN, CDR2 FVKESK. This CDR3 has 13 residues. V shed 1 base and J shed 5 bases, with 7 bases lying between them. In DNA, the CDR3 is TGTGCCAGCAGCCAAGTCTGGGAAGATACGCAGTATTTT. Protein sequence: CASSQVWEDTQYF.

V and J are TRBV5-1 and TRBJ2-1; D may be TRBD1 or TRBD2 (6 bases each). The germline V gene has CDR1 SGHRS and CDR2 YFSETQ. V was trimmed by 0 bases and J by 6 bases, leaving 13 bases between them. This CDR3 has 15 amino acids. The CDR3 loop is CASSLVWGAGNEQFF. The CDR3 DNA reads TGCGCCAGCAGCTTGGTGTGGGGGGCTGGCAATGAGCAGTTCTTC.

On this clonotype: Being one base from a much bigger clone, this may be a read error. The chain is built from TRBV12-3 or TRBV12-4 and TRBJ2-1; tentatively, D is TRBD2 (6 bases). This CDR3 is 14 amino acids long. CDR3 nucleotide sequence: TGTGCCAGCAGTTTACAGGGACTGAACAATGAGCAGATCTTC. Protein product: CASSLQGLNNEQIF.

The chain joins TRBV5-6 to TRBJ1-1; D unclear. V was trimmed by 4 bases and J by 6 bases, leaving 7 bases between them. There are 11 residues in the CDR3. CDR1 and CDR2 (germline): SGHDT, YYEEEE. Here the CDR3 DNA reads TGTGCCAGCAGCCGGTACCCTGAAGCTTTCTTT. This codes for CASSRYPEAFF. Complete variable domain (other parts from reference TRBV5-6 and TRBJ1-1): DAGVTQSPTHLIKTRGQQVTLRCSPKSGHDTVSWYQQALGQGPQFIFQYYEEEERQRGNFPDRFSGHQFPNYSSELNVNALLLGDSALYLCASSRYPEAFFGQGTRLTVV.

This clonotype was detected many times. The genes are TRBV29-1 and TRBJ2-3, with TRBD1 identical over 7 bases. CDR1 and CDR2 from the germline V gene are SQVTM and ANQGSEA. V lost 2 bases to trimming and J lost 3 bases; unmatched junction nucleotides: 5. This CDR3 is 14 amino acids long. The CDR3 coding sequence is TGCAGCGTTGAACAGGGGGTGGGTACAGATACGCAGTATTTT. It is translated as CSVEQGVGTDTQYF.

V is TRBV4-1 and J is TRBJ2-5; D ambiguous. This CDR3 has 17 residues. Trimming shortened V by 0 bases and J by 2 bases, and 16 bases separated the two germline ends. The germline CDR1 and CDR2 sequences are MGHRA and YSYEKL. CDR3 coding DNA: TGCGCCAGCAGCCAAGATAGCCGAAATTACCCTCAAGAGACCCAGTACTTC. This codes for CASSQDSRNYPQETQYF.

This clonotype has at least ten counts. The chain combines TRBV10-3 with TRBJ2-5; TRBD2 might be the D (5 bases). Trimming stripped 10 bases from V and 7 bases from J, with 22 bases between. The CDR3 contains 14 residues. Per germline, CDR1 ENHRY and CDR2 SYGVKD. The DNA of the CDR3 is TGTGCCACCATGCCCTCCGGGGAACTAACGACCCAGTACTTC. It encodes CATMPSGELTTQYF.

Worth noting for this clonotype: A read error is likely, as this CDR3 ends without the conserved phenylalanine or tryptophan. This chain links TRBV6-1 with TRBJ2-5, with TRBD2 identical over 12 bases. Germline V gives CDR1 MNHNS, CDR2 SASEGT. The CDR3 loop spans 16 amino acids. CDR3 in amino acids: CSSRDPTSGSLETQYL. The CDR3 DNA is TGTTCCAGCAGAGACCCGACTAGCGGGAGCTTAGAGACCCAGTACCTC.

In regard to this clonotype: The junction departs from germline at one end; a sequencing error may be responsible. The CDR3 here is CASSLVGSAENGQFF. The DNA for the CDR3 is TGTGCCAGCAGTTTAGTCGGGAGTGCAGAGAATGGGCAGTTCTTC. The chain has TRBV12-3 or TRBV12-4 and TRBJ2-1; weak D call: TRBD2 (6 bases). This CDR3 has 15 residues.

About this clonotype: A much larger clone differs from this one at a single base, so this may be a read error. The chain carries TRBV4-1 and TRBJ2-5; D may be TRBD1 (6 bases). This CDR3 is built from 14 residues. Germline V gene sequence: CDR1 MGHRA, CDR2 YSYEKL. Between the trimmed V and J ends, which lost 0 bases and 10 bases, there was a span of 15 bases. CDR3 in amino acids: CASSQEGVSGVQYF. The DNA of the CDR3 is TGCGCCAGCAGCCAAGAGGGCGTATCAGGGGTCCAGTACTTC.

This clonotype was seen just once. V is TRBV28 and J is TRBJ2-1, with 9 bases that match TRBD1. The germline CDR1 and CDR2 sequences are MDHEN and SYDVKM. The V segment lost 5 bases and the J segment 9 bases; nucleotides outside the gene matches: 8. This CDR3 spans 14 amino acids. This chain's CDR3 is CASSTSDRGSEQFF. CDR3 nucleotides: TGTGCCAGCAGTACCTCGGACAGGGGCAGTGAGCAGTTCTTC.

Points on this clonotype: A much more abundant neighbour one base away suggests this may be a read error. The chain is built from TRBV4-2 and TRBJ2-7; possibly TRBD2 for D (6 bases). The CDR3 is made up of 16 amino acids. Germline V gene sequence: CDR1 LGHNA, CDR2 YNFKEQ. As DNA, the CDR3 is TGTGCCAGCAGCCTTCAGGGACTTCCGAGCTCCTACGAGCTGTACTTC. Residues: CASSLQGLPSSYELYF.

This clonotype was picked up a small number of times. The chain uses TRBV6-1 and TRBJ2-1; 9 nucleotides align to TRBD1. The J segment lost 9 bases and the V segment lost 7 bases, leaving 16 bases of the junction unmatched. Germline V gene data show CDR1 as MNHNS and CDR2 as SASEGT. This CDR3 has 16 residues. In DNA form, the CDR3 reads TGTGCCAGCATCAGCCCAGGGACAGGGAGTCGGAGTGAGCAGTTCTTC. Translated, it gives CASISPGTGSRSEQFF.

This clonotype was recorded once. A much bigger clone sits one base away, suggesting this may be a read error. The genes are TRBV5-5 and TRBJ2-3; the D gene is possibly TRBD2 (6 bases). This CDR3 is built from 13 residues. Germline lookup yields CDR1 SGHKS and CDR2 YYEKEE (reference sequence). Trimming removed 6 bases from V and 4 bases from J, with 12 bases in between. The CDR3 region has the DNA TGTGCCAGCAACAGCTGGAGGGCAGATACGCAGTATTTT. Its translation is CASNSWRADTQYF.

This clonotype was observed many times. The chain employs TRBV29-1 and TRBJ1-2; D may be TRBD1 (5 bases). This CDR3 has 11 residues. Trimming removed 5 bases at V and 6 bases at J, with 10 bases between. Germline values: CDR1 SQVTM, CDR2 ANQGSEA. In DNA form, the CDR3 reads TGCAGCGTTAGTCAGGGTAATGGCTACACCTTC. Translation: CSVSQGNGYTF.

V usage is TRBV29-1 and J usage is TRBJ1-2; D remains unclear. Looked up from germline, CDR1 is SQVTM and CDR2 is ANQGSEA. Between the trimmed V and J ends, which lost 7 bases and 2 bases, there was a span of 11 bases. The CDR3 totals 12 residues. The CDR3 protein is CSGGGLNYGYTF. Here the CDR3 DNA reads TGCAGCGGAGGAGGATTGAACTATGGCTACACCTTC.

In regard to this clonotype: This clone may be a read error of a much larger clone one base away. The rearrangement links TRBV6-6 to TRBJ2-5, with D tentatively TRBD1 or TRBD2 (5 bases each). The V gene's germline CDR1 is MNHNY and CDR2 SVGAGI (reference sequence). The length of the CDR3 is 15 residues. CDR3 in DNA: TGTGCCAGCACCCCTTCAGAGGGAGTGGGGGAGATCCAGTACTTC. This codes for CASTPSEGVGEIQYF.

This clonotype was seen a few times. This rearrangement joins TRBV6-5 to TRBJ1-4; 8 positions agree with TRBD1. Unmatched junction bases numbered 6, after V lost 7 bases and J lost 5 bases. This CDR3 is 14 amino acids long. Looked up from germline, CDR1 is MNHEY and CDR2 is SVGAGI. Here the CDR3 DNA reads TGTGCCAGCAAGGAGGGACAGGCGAATGAAAAACTGTTTTTT. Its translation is CASKEGQANEKLFF.

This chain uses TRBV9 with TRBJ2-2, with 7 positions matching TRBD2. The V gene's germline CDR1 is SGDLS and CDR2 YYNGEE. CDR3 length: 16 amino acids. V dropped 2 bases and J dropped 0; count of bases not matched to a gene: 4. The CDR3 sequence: CASSVSGGTNTGELFF. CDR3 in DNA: TGTGCCAGCAGCGTGTCGGGGGGAACGAACACCGGGGAGCTGTTTTTT.

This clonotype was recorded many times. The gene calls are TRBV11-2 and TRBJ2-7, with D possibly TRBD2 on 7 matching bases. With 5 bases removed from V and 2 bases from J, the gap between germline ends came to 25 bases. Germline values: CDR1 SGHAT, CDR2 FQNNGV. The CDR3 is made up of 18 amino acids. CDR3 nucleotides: TGTGCCAGCAGCATAATAGGGGGGGTCTCGTATCCCACCTACGAGCAGTACTTC. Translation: CASSIIGGVSYPTYEQYF. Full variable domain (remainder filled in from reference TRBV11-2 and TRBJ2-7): EAGVAQSPRYKIIEKRQSVAFWCNPISGHATLYWYQQILGQGPKLLIQFQNNGVVDDSQLPKDRFSAERLKGVDSTLKIQPAKLEDSAVYLCASSIIGGVSYPTYEQYFGPGTRLTVT.